Listed below are T cell receptor beta chains from one sample, sequenced in a study of OX40 agonist ivuxolimab in advanced cancers. Assay used: immunoSEQ multiplex PCR; TCRdb lists only in-frame clones, some missing. The sample holds around 100,000 clones; around nine tenths are singletons and the top ten take 0.3% to 0.4%. The sequenced sample was CD4+ or CD8+ T cells sorted from blood, obtained in a trial of the OX40 agonist ivuxolimab. The receptors stem from an adult with an advanced solid tumor such as melanoma, head and neck, liver or kidney cancer. The CDR3 runs from the conserved cysteine through the conserved F or W. A D gene is named only where the DNA matches it firmly. Where a row states a size, it is once, few, many or the class of an expanded clone; other rows omit it.

clone_size	v_call	d_call	j_call	cdr3_nt	cdr3_aa
-	TRBV4-2	TRBD2	TRBJ2-1	TGTGCCAGCAGCCAAACGGGACTAGCGGGAGGCAGGAATGAGCAGTTCTTC	CASSQTGLAGGRNEQFF
-	TRBV7-9	-	TRBJ2-1	TGTGCCAGCAGCTCCCTTGAGGAGCAGTTCTTC	CASSSLEEQFF
-	TRBV21-1	-	TRBJ2-7	TGTGCCAGCAGCCAAAGACTAGCGGGGGACTACGAGCAGTACTTC	CASSQRLAGDYEQYF
-	TRBV7-3	-	TRBJ2-1	TGTGCCAGCAGCTTATCCGGCTACAATGAGCAGTTCTTC	CASSLSGYNEQFF
few	TRBV30	-	TRBJ2-4	TGTGCCTGGAGTGTACGTGGTGGGAACATTCAGTACTTC	CAWSVRGGNIQYF
-	TRBV18	-	TRBJ2-5	TGTGCCAGCTCACCGGGCAGGGGAAGCGGGGAGACCCAGTACTTC	CASSPGRGSGETQYF
-	TRBV4-2	TRBD2	TRBJ2-7	TGTGCCAGCAGCCAAGATTTAACTATCAGGACTAGCGGTTACGAGCAGTACTTC	CASSQDLTIRTSGYEQYF
-	TRBV7-9	-	TRBJ2-6	TGTGCCAGCAGCTTATCAGGGTCTGGGGCCAACGTCCTGACTTTC	CASSLSGSGANVLTF
-	TRBV6-1	-	TRBJ1-5	TGTGCCAGCCAGAGAGGGAATCAGCCCCAGCATTTT	CASQRGNQPQHF
-	TRBV6-6	TRBD1	TRBJ1-2	TGTGCCAGCAGTCACCGGGACAGGACCTATGGCTACACCTTC	CASSHRDRTYGYTF
-	TRBV6-6	-	TRBJ1-2	TGTGCCAGCAGCCGAAGCAGAGGAGGAGGCTACACCTTC	CASSRSRGGGYTF
-	TRBV11-3	TRBD2	TRBJ2-1	TGTGCCAGCAGCTCCCCGGGACTAGCGGGAGTTAATGAGCAGTTCTTC	CASSSPGLAGVNEQFF
-	TRBV10-1	TRBD2	TRBJ2-2	TGCGCCAGCAGTGAGTGGATAGCGGGAGGCACCGGGGAGCTGTTTTTT	CASSEWIAGGTGELFF
once	TRBV5-1	TRBD1	TRBJ2-1	TGCGCCAGCAGCCCGCAGGGGGTGGAGTACAATGAGCAGTTCTTC	CASSPQGVEYNEQFF
-	TRBV5-4	TRBD1	TRBJ1-5	TGTGCCAGCAGCTGGGGACAGGGAAGCAATCAGCCCCAGCATTTT	CASSWGQGSNQPQHF
once	TRBV4-3	-	TRBJ1-2	TGCGCCAGCAGCCGAACAGGGCTCAACTATGGCTACACCTTC	CASSRTGLNYGYTF
few	TRBV7-8	-	TRBJ1-3	TGTGCCAGCAGCGCCCCCCGGGCGGTCGGGGTCTCACGCTCTGGAAACACCATATATTTT	CASSAPRAVGVSRSGNTIYF
once	TRBV10-2	-	TRBJ2-7	TGCGCCAGCAGTTCGGAGAGCTCCATATCCTACGAGCAGTACTTC	CASSSESSISYEQYF
-	TRBV15	TRBD2	TRBJ2-1	TGTGCCACCAGCAGGACTAGCGGGAGGGGTGAGCAGTTCTTC	CATSRTSGRGEQFF
-	TRBV6-6	-	TRBJ1-4	TGTGCCAGCAGTCCCAAGCCGACAGGTCTTGGGGAAAAACTGTTTTTT	CASSPKPTGLGEKLFF
-	TRBV19	TRBD2	TRBJ2-1	TGTGCCAGTAGGGCCCCGGGACTAGCGGGAGTCAATGAGCAGTTCTTC	CASRAPGLAGVNEQFF
-	TRBV19	TRBD1	TRBJ1-2	TGTGCCAGTAGTCTCCGGGGACAGGGGACGAATAACTATGGCTACACCTTC	CASSLRGQGTNNYGYTF
once	TRBV6-6	TRBD1	TRBJ2-7	TGTGCCAGCAGTTACGTGGGGACAGGGGGCAACGAGCAGTACTTC	CASSYVGTGGNEQYF
-	TRBV5-1	TRBD1	TRBJ1-1	TGCGCCAGCAGCTTGGGGACAGGGATCTCTGAAGCTTTCTTT	CASSLGTGISEAFF
-	TRBV15	TRBD2	TRBJ2-1	TGTGCCACCAGCAGAGGTCAAGGCCGAACTAGCGGGACCTACAATGAGCAGTTCTTC	CATSRGQGRTSGTYNEQFF